The sequence of this T cell receptor (beta chain) was determined in a study of T cells in Graves' hyperthyroidism and ophthalmopathy. Study-level information: The initial diagnosis was the point when peripheral blood was collected, ahead of any treatment.

General study points: Most thyroid clonotypes expanded above 0.001 were also detected in blood.

PBMCs were derived from approximately 10 ml fresh peripheral blood. This CDR3 comprises 14 residues. Germline assignment: CDR1 LNHDA and CDR2 SQIVND (reference sequence). The V end was cut by 2 bases, the J end by 3 bases, with 8 bases between. A word on this clonotype: Antigen: not known.

Template material for amplifying TCR beta CDR3 regions consisted of RNA transcripts. Carried out on the TCR CDR3, a first-round RT-PCR used the HTBI primer set. A single record per CDR3 protein comes from TCRdb applying MiXCR to the multiplex PCR reads. The sample lists over 500,000 distinct CDR3 sequences; about a sixth were seen once. The specimen was blood. This receptor was taken from a woman younger than 35 with Graves' ophthalmopathy. The V gene is TRBV19, the J gene TRBJ2-1; TRBD1 is a possible D gene (5 bases). CDR3 coding DNA: TGTGCCAGTAGTATACACAGGTTCTACAATGAGCAGTTCTTC. It specifies CASSIHRFYNEQFF.